This T cell receptor beta chain was obtained from a study of T cells in Graves' hyperthyroidism and ophthalmopathy. There are many counts of this clonotype. Germline values: CDR1 SEHNR, CDR2 FQNEAQ (reference sequence). CDR3 length: 14 amino acids. Losses at the gene ends were 6 bases for V and 4 bases for J; bases not matched to a gene: 6. Amplified TCR beta CDR3 regions derived from RNA transcripts. TCR CDR3 regions were first amplified by RT-PCR with HTBI primers. TCRdb used MiXCR to reprocess the multiplex PCR reads, holding one entry per CDR3 protein. Of roughly 750,000 distinct CDR3 sequences in the sample, roughly 17% were seen once.

The TCR sequence derives from a man between 18 and 29 years old with Graves' hyperthyroidism. Material for sequencing was blood. The chain joins TRBV7-9 to TRBJ1-5; 7 bases map to TRBD1. The DNA for the CDR3 is TGTGCCAGCAGATCGGGACAGCTAAATCAGCCCCAGCATTTT. Translated, it gives CASRSGQLNQPQHF.